These 25 T cell receptor beta chains originate from one sample sequenced in a study of blood T cell repertoires in COVID-19. The data were produced by immunoSEQ multiplex PCR, yet TCRdb's version contains in-frame clones alone and is incomplete. The table shows 75,000 to 80,000 clones, with less than 90% occurring only once. Input material: peripheral blood. The receptors originated from a human donor in a cohort sampled during active COVID-19.

V usage is TRBV2 and J usage is TRBJ1-2, with 12 bases matching TRBD1. Germline loops: CDR1 SNHLY, CDR2 FYNNEI. V lost 2 bases to trimming and J lost 3 bases; unmatched junction nucleotides: 7. CDR3 size: 17 residues. For the CDR3, the DNA is TGTGCCAGCAGTGAACGGGACAGGGGGCAACGAGACTATGGCTACACCTTC. The encoded protein is CASSERDRGQRDYGYTF.

This clone was detected only once. The gene calls are TRBV5-4 and TRBJ1-4; D not certain. Looked up from germline, CDR1 is SGHNT and CDR2 is YYREEE (reference sequence). This CDR3 region has 14 residues. Trimming pared 5 bases from V and 0 bases from J, leaving 8 bases between. The CDR3 protein is CASSLSATNEKLFF. CDR3 bases: TGTGCCAGCAGTCTAAGTGCAACTAATGAAAAACTGTTTTTT.

The chain carries TRBV6-5 and TRBJ2-7; TRBD1 matches at 8 bases. Trimming removed 0 bases from V and 3 bases from J; junction bases left unmatched: 7. CDR1 and CDR2 (germline): MNHEY, SVGAGI. This CDR3 is built from 16 residues. CDR3 bases: TGTGCCAGCAGTTACTCGCGTCGGACAGGGTACTACGAGCAGTACTTC. Amino acid sequence: CASSYSRRTGYYEQYF.

The V gene is TRBV28, the J gene TRBJ1-6; D remains unclear. The germline CDR1 and CDR2 sequences are MDHEN and SYDVKM. Trimming cost V 3 bases and J 0 bases, with 9 bases left between them. The CDR3 contains 16 residues. CDR3 region: CASSFWESSYNSPLHF. The CDR3, as DNA: TGTGCCAGCAGTTTTTGGGAGAGCTCCTATAATTCACCCCTCCACTTT.

V gene TRBV4-1 combines with J gene TRBJ2-3, with 8 bases lining up with TRBD2. The V and J ends lost 5 bases and 0 bases, in that order; junction bases with no gene match: 10. Germline CDR1 and CDR2: MGHRA and YSYEKL. The CDR3 contains 17 residues. CDR3 DNA sequence: TGCGCCAGCAGCACAAGGTTTGCGGGGGGCAGCACAGATACGCAGTATTTT. This encodes CASSTRFAGGSTDTQYF.

This clone was seen a single time. The V call is TRBV19, the J call TRBJ2-3; 8 positions match TRBD2. V lost 6 bases to trimming and J lost 1 base; unmatched junction nucleotides: 3. The germline gives CDR1 LNHDA, CDR2 SQIVND (reference sequence). The CDR3 sequence is 14 residues long. The CDR3 reads CASSGLAGTDTQYF. CDR3 bases: TGTGCCAGTAGCGGACTAGCTGGCACAGATACGCAGTATTTT.

The rearrangement uses TRBV5-1 and TRBJ2-5; 8 nucleotides match TRBD2. The CDR3 loop spans 16 amino acids. CDR1 and CDR2 (germline): SGHRS, YFSETQ. Trimming cost V 3 bases and J 5 bases; bases outside gene matches: 12. The CDR3 bases are TGCGCCAGCAGCTGGGGGGCGCGGGAGGCGCTGGAGACCCAGTACTTC. This translates into CASSWGAREALETQYF.

This sequence joins TRBV19 and TRBJ1-6; weak D call: TRBD1 (6 bases). Per the germline V gene, CDR1 is LNHDA and CDR2 is SQIVND (reference sequence). CDR3 length: 16 amino acids. Trimming stripped 6 bases from V and 7 bases from J, with 19 bases between. CDR3 DNA sequence: TGTGCCAGTAGCCTACAGGCGGGGGCTACGAATTCACCCCTCCACTTT. Protein sequence: CASSLQAGATNSPLHF.

The chain uses TRBV18 and TRBJ1-6, with D hard to call. Trimming removed 3 bases from V and 6 bases from J, with 15 bases in between. CDR1 and CDR2 (germline): KGHSH, LQKENI. The CDR3 length is 16 residues. The CDR3 region is CASSPSGGESNSPLHF. CDR3 DNA sequence: TGTGCCAGCTCACCGTCTGGCGGGGAGTCTAATTCACCCCTCCACTTT.

In its sample, this clone was seen a few times. This chain links TRBV5-1 with TRBJ2-6, with D possibly being TRBD2 (5 bases). The CDR3 totals 16 residues. Trimming left V 0 bases short and J 0 bases short, with 7 bases between. The germline V gene encodes CDR1 SGHRS and CDR2 YFSETQ. The CDR3 loop is CASSLGRDSGANVLTF. CDR3 bases: TGCGCCAGCAGCTTGGGCCGGGACTCTGGGGCCAACGTCCTGACTTTC.

The chain is built from TRBV11-2 and TRBJ1-1; 9 bases line up with TRBD1. This CDR3 has 13 residues. The J segment lost 4 bases and the V segment lost 5 bases, leaving 2 bases of the junction unmatched. Germline V gene sequence: CDR1 SGHAT, CDR2 FQNNGV. CDR3 sequence: CASSLTGGTEAFF. The DNA of the CDR3 is TGTGCCAGCAGCCTGACAGGGGGCACTGAAGCTTTCTTT.

V is TRBV27 and J is TRBJ1-1; TRBD1 matches 9 bases. J gave up 5 bases and V 2 bases, and 6 bases lay outside the gene matches. CDR3 length: 15 residues. Per germline, CDR1 MNHEY and CDR2 SMNVEV (reference sequence). In DNA, the CDR3 is TGTGCCAGCAGTTTAGCGGGGACAGGGCGGACTGAAGCTTTCTTT. The encoded protein is CASSLAGTGRTEAFF.

CDR3 bases: TGCGCCAGCAGCAATTTCGCAGGGGATCTGGAAGATACGCAGTATTTT. This gives the protein CASSNFAGDLEDTQYF. The V and J genes are TRBV5-1 and TRBJ2-3, with a possible D match to TRBD1 (6 bases). Germline CDR1 reads SGHRS; CDR2 reads YFSETQ. V was trimmed by 4 bases and J by 5 bases, leaving 20 bases between them. The CDR3 loop spans 16 amino acids.

This chain connects TRBV3-1 (or the pseudogene TRBV3-2) to TRBJ2-1; 11 bases are shared with TRBD2. V was clipped by 5 bases and J by 8 bases; unmatched bases: 8. Germline V CDR1 and CDR2: LGHDT, YNNKEL (reference sequence). The CDR3 runs 15 residues. The CDR3 loop is CASSATSGSLDEQFF. As DNA, the CDR3 is TGTGCCAGCAGCGCAACTAGCGGGAGCCTGGATGAGCAGTTCTTC.

The chain has TRBV24-1 and TRBJ2-7; TRBD1 matches at 10 bases. This CDR3 spans 17 amino acids. Unmatched junction bases numbered 9, after V lost 3 bases and J lost 2 bases. CDR1 is KGHDR, CDR2 SFDVKD, per germline. The CDR3 DNA sequence: TGTGCCACCAGTGATAACTTGGGACAGGGGAGGGCCTACGAGCAGTACTTC. Its translation is CATSDNLGQGRAYEQYF.

The count of this clone is one. The CDR3 region has the DNA TGTGCCAGCAGCCAAGCGGACAGGGACTACACCTTC. As protein: CASSQADRDYTF. V and J are TRBV3-1 (or the pseudogene TRBV3-2) and TRBJ1-2; the match to TRBD1 covers 8 bases. The CDR3 is 12 amino acids. Germline values: CDR1 LGHDT, CDR2 YNNKEL (reference sequence). V shed 1 base and J 10 bases; nucleotides not matched to a gene: 2.

The rearrangement links TRBV7-6 to TRBJ1-1, with D possibly matching TRBD1 (5 bases). This CDR3 is built from 15 residues. CDR1 is SGHVS, CDR2 FNYEAQ, per germline. The germline V and J ends were trimmed by 3 bases and 4 bases, with 15 bases remaining between them. As DNA, the CDR3 is TGTGCCAGCAGCTTGGGGCAGGGAGGGAGCACTGAAGCTTTCTTT. Its translation is CASSLGQGGSTEAFF. The whole variable domain, remainder taken from reference TRBV7-6 and TRBJ1-1, is GAGVSQSPRYKVTKRGQDVALRCDPISGHVSLYWYRQALGQGPEFLTYFNYEAQQDKSGLPNDRFSAERPEGSISTLTIQRTEQRDSAMYRCASSLGQGGSTEAFFGQGTRLTVV.

This clone was seen just once. The chain is built from TRBV2 and TRBJ2-2; 9 positions agree with TRBD1. The V gene's germline CDR1 is SNHLY and CDR2 FYNNEI. The J segment lost 1 base and the V segment lost 4 bases, leaving 4 bases of the junction unmatched. The CDR3 runs to 16 residues. CDR3 DNA sequence: TGTGCCAGCAGTGCACAGGGGGCCAAGAACACCGGGGAGCTGTTTTTT. Its translation is CASSAQGAKNTGELFF.

The V gene is TRBV6-4, the J gene TRBJ1-2; D is possibly TRBD1 (5 bases). The CDR3 runs to 14 residues. The germline V and J ends were trimmed by 7 bases and 4 bases, with 16 bases remaining between them. CDR1 is MRHNA and CDR2 is SNTAGT in the germline V gene. Here the CDR3 reads CASKGLGYCYGYTF. The CDR3, as DNA: TGTGCCAGCAAGGGGTTGGGCTATTGCTATGGCTACACCTTC.

This clone has only a few counts. The rearrangement links TRBV19 to TRBJ1-1; the D gene is possibly TRBD1 (5 bases). The CDR3 sequence is 12 residues long. Deletions cut 6 bases from V and 7 bases from J, with 12 bases between. The V gene's germline CDR1 is LNHDA and CDR2 SQIVND (reference sequence). The CDR3 region is CASRTGLNEAFF. The CDR3 nucleotides are TGTGCCAGTAGGACGGGACTCAATGAAGCTTTCTTT.

This sequence joins TRBV5-1 and TRBJ1-1; 9 bases match TRBD1. The germline V gene has CDR1 SGHRS and CDR2 YFSETQ. CDR3 size: 15 residues. J gave up 6 bases and V 4 bases, and 10 bases lay outside the gene matches. DNA for the CDR3: TGCGCCAGCAGCGTGAGGACAGGGGACGACGCTGAAGCTTTCTTT. Translation gives CASSVRTGDDAEAFF.

The CDR3 region has the DNA TGTGCCAGCTTTACGTCAGGGGGCGGAAACACCGGGGAGCTGTTTTTT. Translated, it gives CASFTSGGGNTGELFF. This chain uses TRBV28 with TRBJ2-2; 8 nucleotides match TRBD1. Germline V lookup: CDR1 MDHEN, CDR2 SYDVKM. The CDR3 length is 16 residues. Trimming cost V 8 bases and J 2 bases; bases outside gene matches: 10.

This chain links TRBV5-1 with TRBJ1-6, with D possibly matching TRBD1 (6 bases). The V and J ends lost 4 bases and 0 bases respectively, with 14 bases between them. CDR1 and CDR2 from the germline V gene are SGHRS and YFSETQ. The CDR3 sequence is 17 residues long. The CDR3 loop is CASSPEGGSSYNSPLHF. The CDR3 region has the DNA TGCGCCAGCAGCCCCGAGGGGGGGAGCTCCTATAATTCACCCCTCCACTTT.

V and J are TRBV5-6 and TRBJ1-1; D call uncertain. Trimming took 0 bases from V and 1 from J, leaving 10 bases between them. CDR1 SGHDT and CDR2 YYEEEE come from the germline V gene. There are 15 residues in the CDR3. CDR3: CASSLEVAGNTEAFF. CDR3 in DNA: TGTGCCAGCAGCTTGGAGGTAGCTGGGAACACTGAAGCTTTCTTT.

The chain recombines TRBV5-5 with TRBJ2-2, with TRBD1 matching 10 bases. Germline V CDR1 and CDR2: SGHKS, YYEKEE (reference sequence). This CDR3 is built from 16 residues. The V and J ends lost 4 bases and 6 bases, in that order; junction bases with no gene match: 9. The CDR3 DNA sequence: TGTGCCAGCAGCCCACCCGGGACAGGGGTTGCCGGGGAGCTGTTTTTT. Protein product: CASSPPGTGVAGELFF. Full variable domain (outside the CDR3, taken from reference TRBV5-5 and TRBJ2-2): DAGVTQSPTHLIKTRGQQVTLRCSPISGHKSVSWYQQVLGQGPQFIFQYYEKEERGRGNFPDRFSARQFPNYSSELNVNALLLGDSALYLCASSPPGTGVAGELFFGEGSRLTVL.